This passage covers 5 T cell receptor beta chains from one sample sequenced in a study of Ad26.COV2.S vaccination and SARS-CoV-2 variants. Indicated treatment: some 19 received Ad26.COV2.S at low or high dose, single or two shots; several received placebo; per-sample allocation not given. Specimens were obtained on day 63 following the first vaccine or placebo injection. Clones were sequenced by immunoSEQ multiplex PCR, and TCRdb holds only the in-frame ones, with some missing. The sample has roughly 680,000 clones, around 92% seen once. The input for sequencing was peripheral blood, taken in a trial of Ad26.COV2.S vaccine versus placebo. These receptors were collected from a person aged 18-65 years who received the Ad26.COV2.S COVID-19 vaccine or a placebo.

The gene calls are TRBV27 and TRBJ2-1; no reliable D call. Trimming took off 5 bases at V and 4 bases at J, with 12 bases between the two ends. There are 14 residues in the CDR3. Germline-derived CDR1 and CDR2 are MNHEY and SMNVEV (reference sequence). The CDR3 sequence: CASSKPPRYNEQFF. CDR3 bases: TGTGCCAGCAGTAAGCCCCCTAGGTACAATGAGCAGTTCTTC.

The genes are TRBV14 and TRBJ1-1; D call uncertain. There are 15 residues in the CDR3. V lost 0 bases to trimming and J lost 0 bases, with 8 bases between them. CDR1 SGHDN and CDR2 FVKESK come from the germline V gene. The CDR3 DNA follows: TGTGCCAGCAGCCAAGATGACATCATGAACACTGAAGCTTTCTTT. Amino acid sequence: CASSQDDIMNTEAFF.

The J gene is TRBJ1-2, the V gene TRBV6-5, with 7 bases that match TRBD1. Germline V CDR1 and CDR2: MNHEY, SVGAGI. There are 14 residues in the CDR3. V lost 6 bases and J lost 2; bases outside the gene matches: 6. The CDR3 region is CASRTGQANYGYTF. In DNA, the CDR3 is TGTGCCAGCAGAACTGGACAGGCAAACTATGGCTACACCTTC.

V and J are TRBV7-6 and TRBJ1-6, with D unclear. Germline CDR1 SGHVS, CDR2 FNYEAQ. V dropped 3 bases and J dropped 0 bases, with 9 bases sitting between them. This CDR3 has 16 amino acids. The CDR3 bases are TGTGCCAGCAGCTTCCAGGCCAGCTCCTATAATTCACCCCTCCACTTT. It codes for CASSFQASSYNSPLHF.

This chain joins TRBV7-8 and TRBJ1-1; no definite D call. Trimming took off 6 bases at V and 1 base at J, with 12 bases between the two ends. From germline, CDR1 is SGHVS and CDR2 FQNEAQ. The CDR3 has 14 amino acids. The CDR3: CASRILPGNTEAFF. CDR3 DNA sequence: TGTGCCAGCAGAATCCTACCGGGGAACACTGAAGCTTTCTTT.